This section outlines one TCR beta chain sequence together with its context. CDR1 is MNHEY and CDR2 is SVGAGI in the germline V gene. The CDR3 is 14 residues long. Between the trimmed V and J ends, which lost 4 bases and 3 bases, there was a span of 12 bases. The record originates from a study of CD8 T cells in ankylosing spondylitis. Via MiXCR, TCRdb re-called the 5' RACE reads, giving one row per CDR3 protein. The sample carries 90,000 to 100,000 distinct CDR3 sequences, 8% to 10% recorded once. The sequence was obtained from a male donor with ankylosing spondylitis or in good health (not recorded which). The specimen sequenced was blood, either unsorted or a sorted T cell fraction (not recorded which). The genes are TRBV6-5 and TRBJ1-2; D unclear. The CDR3 DNA reads as TGTGCCAGCAGTTTGCCCGGGGAAGACTATGGCTACACCTTC. Protein: CASSLPGEDYGYTF.